Reported below is one T cell receptor beta chain. What it recognizes is unknown. Sample treatment: oral pan-JAK inhibitor, 5-10 mg twice daily. This sample is part of a study of CD8+ T cells in alopecia areata. Study-level results: Administration of tofacitinib significantly diminished scalp clonality and expanded CD8+ clones within the top 100. Clonality in lesional scalp, especially alopecia totalis/universalis, exceeded that of normal scalp.

Following extraction, RNA underwent reverse transcription to cDNA, which served as the sequencing template. Sequenced by immunoSEQ multiplex PCR; TCRdb stores in-frame clones only, minus some. The sample lists more than 100,000 clones; about nine tenths were seen once. The source of this sequence is a human donor with alopecia areata. The sample was CD8+ T cells sorted from blood, taken between weeks 30 and 35, from a patient treated with tofacitinib.

The CDR3 DNA follows: TGTGCCAGCAGCTTAAGCGGACCCTACAATGAGCAGTTCTTC. Translating it yields CASSLSGPYNEQFF. The V call is TRBV7-2, the J call TRBJ2-1; tentatively, D is TRBD2 (5 bases). Trimming cost V 2 bases and J 2 bases, with 7 bases left between them. The CDR3 has 14 amino acids. CDR1 and CDR2 (germline): SGHTA, FQGNSA.